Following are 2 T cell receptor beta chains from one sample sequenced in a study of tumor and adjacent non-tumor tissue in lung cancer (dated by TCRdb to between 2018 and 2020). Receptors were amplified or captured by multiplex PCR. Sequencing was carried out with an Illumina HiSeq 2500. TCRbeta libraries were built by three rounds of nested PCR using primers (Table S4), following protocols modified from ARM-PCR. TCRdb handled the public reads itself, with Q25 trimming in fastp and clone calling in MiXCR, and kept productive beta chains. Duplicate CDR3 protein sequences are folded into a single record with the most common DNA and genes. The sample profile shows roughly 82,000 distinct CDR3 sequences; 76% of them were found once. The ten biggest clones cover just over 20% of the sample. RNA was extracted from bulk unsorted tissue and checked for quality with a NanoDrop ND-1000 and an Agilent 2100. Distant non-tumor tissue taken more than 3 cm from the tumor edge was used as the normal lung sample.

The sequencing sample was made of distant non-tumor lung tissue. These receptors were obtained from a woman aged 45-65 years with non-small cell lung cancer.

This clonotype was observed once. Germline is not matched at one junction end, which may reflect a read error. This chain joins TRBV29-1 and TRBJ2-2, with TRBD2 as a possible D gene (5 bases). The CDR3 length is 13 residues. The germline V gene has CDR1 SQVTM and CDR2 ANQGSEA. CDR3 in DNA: TGTAGCGTCCGTATTCTGAACACCGGGGAGCTGTTTTTC. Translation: CSVRILNTGELFF.

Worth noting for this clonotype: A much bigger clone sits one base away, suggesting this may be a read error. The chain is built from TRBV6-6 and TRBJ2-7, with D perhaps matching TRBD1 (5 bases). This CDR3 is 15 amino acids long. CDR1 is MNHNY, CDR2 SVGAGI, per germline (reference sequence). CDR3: CVSIGSDKSSYEQYF. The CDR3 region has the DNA TGTGTCAGCATCGGATCGGACAAGAGCTCCTACGAGCAGTACTTC.